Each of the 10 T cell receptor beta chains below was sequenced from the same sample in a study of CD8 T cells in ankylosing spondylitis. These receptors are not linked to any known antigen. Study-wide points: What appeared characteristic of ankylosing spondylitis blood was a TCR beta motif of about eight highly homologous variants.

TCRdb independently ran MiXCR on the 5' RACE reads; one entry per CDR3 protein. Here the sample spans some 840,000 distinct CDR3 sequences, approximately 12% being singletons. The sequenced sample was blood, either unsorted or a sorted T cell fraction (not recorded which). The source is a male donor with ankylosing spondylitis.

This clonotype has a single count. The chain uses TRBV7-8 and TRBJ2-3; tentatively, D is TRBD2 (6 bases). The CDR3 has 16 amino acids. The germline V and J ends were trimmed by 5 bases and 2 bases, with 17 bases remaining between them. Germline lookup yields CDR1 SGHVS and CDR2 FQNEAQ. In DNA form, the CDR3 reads TGTGCCAGCAGCCCTACCTTAGCGGTACCCACAGATACGCAGTATTTT. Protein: CASSPTLAVPTDTQYF.

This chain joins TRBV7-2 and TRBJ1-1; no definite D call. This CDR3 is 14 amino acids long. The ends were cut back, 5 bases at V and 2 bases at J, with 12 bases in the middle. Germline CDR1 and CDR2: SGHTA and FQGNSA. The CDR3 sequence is CASSTQAGNTEAFF. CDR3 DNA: TGTGCCAGCAGCACCCAGGCGGGAAACACTGAAGCTTTCTTT.

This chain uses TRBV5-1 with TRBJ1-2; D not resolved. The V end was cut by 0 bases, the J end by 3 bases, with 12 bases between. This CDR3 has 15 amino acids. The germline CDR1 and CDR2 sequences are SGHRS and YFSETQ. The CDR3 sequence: CASSLEGSEYYGYTF. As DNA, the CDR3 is TGCGCCAGCAGCTTGGAAGGGTCAGAGTACTATGGCTACACCTTC.

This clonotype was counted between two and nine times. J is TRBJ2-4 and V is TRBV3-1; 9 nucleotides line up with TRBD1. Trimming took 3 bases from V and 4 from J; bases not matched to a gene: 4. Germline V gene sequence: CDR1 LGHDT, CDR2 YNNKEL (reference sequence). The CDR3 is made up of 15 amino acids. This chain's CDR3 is CASSHGDRGKNIQYF. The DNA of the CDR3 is TGTGCCAGCAGCCATGGAGACAGGGGGAAAAACATTCAGTACTTC.

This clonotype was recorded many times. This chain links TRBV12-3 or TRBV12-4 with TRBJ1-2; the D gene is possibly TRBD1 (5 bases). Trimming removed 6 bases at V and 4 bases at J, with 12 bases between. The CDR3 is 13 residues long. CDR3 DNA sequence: TGTGCCAGCAGCCTACAGGATAGCTATGGCTACACCTTC. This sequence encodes CASSLQDSYGYTF.

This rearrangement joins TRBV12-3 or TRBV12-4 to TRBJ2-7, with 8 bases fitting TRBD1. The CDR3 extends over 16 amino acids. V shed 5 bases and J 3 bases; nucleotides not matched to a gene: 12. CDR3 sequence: CASSAPPGQVLYEQYF. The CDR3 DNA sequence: TGTGCCAGCAGTGCCCCTCCGGGACAGGTCCTCTACGAGCAGTACTTC.

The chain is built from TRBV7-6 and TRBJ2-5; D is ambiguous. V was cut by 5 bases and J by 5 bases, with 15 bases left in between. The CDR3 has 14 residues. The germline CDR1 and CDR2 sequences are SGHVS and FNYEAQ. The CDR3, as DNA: TGTGCCAGCAGCCCCGGACCGATTCGGGAGACCCAGTACTTC. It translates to CASSPGPIRETQYF.

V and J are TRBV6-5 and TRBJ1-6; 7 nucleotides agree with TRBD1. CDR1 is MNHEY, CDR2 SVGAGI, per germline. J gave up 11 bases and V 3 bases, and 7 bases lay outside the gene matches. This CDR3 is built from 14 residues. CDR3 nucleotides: TGTGCCAGCAGTTATTCCAGGGGGAGTCCACCCCTCCACTTT. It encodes CASSYSRGSPPLHF.

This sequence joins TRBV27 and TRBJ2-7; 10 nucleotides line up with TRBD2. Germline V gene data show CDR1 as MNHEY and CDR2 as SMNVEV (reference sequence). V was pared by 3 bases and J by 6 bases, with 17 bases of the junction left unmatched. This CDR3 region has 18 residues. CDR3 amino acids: CASSFNPPTSGRESEQYF. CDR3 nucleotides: TGTGCCAGCAGTTTTAATCCACCAACGAGCGGGAGGGAAAGCGAGCAGTACTTC.

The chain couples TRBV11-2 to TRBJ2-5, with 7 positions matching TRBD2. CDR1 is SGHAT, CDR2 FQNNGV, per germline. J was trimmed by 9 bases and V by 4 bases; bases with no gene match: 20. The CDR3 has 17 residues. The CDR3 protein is CASSSVASSAHREAQYF. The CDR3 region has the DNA TGTGCCAGCAGCTCAGTGGCGTCTAGCGCCCACCGGGAGGCCCAGTACTTC. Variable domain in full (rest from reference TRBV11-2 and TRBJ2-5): EAGVAQSPRYKIIEKRQSVAFWCNPISGHATLYWYQQILGQGPKLLIQFQNNGVVDDSQLPKDRFSAERLKGVDSTLKIQPAKLEDSAVYLCASSSVASSAHREAQYFGPGTRLLVL.